This T cell receptor (beta chain) was captured in a study of preoperative IRX-2 immunotherapy in early breast cancer. Regarding treatment: preoperative locoregional IRX-2 cytokine immunotherapy. Patients received preoperative, locoregional IRX-2 cytokine immunotherapy in a phase Ib study. In germline, CDR1 is MDHEN, CDR2 SYDVKM. The CDR3 is 14 residues long. Trimming took off 6 bases at V and 0 bases at J, with 11 bases between the two ends. The table came from immunoSEQ multiplex PCR; TCRdb's copy has only in-frame clones and leaves some out. The sample includes under 25,000 clones, about 95% seen only once; the top ten take 15% to 20%.

This chain connects TRBV28 to TRBJ1-2; no firm D call. This TCR came from a human donor with breast cancer. The sequencing used tumor tissue, collected after IRX-2 immunotherapy. The CDR3 sequence: CASSLHGTNYGYTF. The DNA of the CDR3 is TGTGCCAGCAGCCTACATGGAACTAACTATGGCTACACCTTC.